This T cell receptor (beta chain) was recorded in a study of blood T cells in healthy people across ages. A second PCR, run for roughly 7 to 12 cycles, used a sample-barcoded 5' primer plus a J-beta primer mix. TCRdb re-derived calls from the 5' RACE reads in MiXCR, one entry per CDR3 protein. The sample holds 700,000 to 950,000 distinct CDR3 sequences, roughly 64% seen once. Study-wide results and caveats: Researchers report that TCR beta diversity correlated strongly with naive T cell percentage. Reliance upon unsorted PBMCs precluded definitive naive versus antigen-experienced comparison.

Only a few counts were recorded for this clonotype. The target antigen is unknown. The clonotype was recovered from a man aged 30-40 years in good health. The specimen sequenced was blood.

The CDR3 reads CASSHGRGNQPQHF. The CDR3 DNA reads TGCGCCAGCAGCCATGGCAGGGGCAATCAGCCCCAGCATTTT. This chain uses TRBV4-3 with TRBJ1-5; maybe TRBD1 (5 bases). Trimming removed 3 bases at V and 2 bases at J, with 8 bases between. The CDR3 sequence is 14 residues long. Germline CDR1 and CDR2: LGHNA and YSLEER.